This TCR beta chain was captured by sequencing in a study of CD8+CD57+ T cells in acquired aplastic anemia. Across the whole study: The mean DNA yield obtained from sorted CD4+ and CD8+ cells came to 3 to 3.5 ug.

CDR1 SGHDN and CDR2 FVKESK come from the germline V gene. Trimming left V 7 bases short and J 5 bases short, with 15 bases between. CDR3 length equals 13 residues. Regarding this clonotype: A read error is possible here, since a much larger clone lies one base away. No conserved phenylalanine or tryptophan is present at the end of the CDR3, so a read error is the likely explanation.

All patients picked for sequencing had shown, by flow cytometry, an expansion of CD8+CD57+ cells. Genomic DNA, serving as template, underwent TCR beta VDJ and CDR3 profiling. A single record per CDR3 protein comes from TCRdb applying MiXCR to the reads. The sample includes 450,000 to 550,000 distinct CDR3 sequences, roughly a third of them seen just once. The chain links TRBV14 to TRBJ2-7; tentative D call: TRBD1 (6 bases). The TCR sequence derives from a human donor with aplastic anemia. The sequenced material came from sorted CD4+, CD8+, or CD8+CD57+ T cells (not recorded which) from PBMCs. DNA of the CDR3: TGTGCCAGCACCAGGGGACATCTCAACGAGCAGTACCTC. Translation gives CASTRGHLNEQYL.